The clone carrying this TCR beta chain was counted only a few times. The CDR3 is 12 residues long. V gave up 8 bases and J gave up 2 bases, with 9 bases separating them. Looked up from germline, CDR1 is SQVTM and CDR2 is ANQGSEA. The sample comes from a study of T cells in Graves' hyperthyroidism and ophthalmopathy. TCR beta CDR3 sequences were amplified from RNA transcripts. When the TCR CDR3 underwent first-round RT-PCR, the HTBI primer set was used. TCRdb reanalysed the multiplex PCR reads using MiXCR and keeps one entry per CDR3 protein. The data show hundreds of thousands of distinct CDR3 sequences, 46% seen once.

The chain is built from TRBV29-1 and TRBJ2-2; D possibly uses TRBD1 or TRBD2 (5 bases each). The sequence was collected from a woman in her late teens or twenties with Graves' hyperthyroidism. Material for sequencing was peripheral blood or thyroid tissue (not recorded which). CDR3 sequence (DNA): TGCAGCAACCGGGACAACACCGGGGAGCTGTTTTTT. Its translation is CSNRDNTGELFF.